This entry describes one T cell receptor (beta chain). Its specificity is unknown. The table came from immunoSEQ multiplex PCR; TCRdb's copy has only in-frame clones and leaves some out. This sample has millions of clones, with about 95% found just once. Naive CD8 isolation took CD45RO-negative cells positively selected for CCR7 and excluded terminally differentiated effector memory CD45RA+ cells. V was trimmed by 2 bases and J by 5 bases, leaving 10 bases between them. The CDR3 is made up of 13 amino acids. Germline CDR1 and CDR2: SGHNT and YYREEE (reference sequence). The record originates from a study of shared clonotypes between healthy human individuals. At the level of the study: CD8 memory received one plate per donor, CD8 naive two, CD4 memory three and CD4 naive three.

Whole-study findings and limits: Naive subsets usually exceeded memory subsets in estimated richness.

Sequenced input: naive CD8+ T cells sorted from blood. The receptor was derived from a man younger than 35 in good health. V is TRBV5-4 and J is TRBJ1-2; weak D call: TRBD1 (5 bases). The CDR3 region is CASSFPTAYGYTF. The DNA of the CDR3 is TGTGCCAGCAGCTTTCCGACAGCGTATGGCTACACCTTC.